The rows below give T cell receptor beta chains drawn from one sample of a study of T cells in Graves' hyperthyroidism and ophthalmopathy. TCRdb re-called the multiplex PCR reads with MiXCR, one entry per CDR3 protein. The data contain 450,000 to 550,000 distinct CDR3 sequences, roughly a quarter of them seen just once; the ten biggest clones take up about 10%. Sequenced input: blood. These receptors were taken from a woman in her twenties or thirties with Graves' ophthalmopathy. The CDR3 runs from the conserved cysteine through the conserved F or W. Fields, in order: J gene, CDR3 length, D gene, V gene, CDR3 protein. A D gene is named only where the DNA matches it firmly.

TRBJ1-1 11 NA TRBV2 CASSETVEAFF
TRBJ2-7 16 TRBD1 TRBV6-5 CASSYSTAQGAYEQYF
TRBJ1-1 12 NA TRBV28 CASSLWTTEAFF
TRBJ1-2 13 TRBD1 TRBV29-1 CSVVPLGQGGYTF
TRBJ1-2 15 NA TRBV6-2/TRBV6-3 CASSNDWDSLWGYTF
TRBJ1-5 12 TRBD1 TRBV6-2/TRBV6-3 CASKLQGWPQHF
TRBJ1-2 14 TRBD1 TRBV19 CASTPGQGVPGYTF
TRBJ1-1 13 NA TRBV29-1 CSVGERGPLTTFF
TRBJ2-7 14 NA TRBV20-1 CSAFFRGQSYEQYF
TRBJ1-3 17 NA TRBV28 CASSLPGTGHSGNTIYF
TRBJ2-5 13 NA TRBV6-1 CASSVGIQETQYF
TRBJ1-1 13 NA TRBV19 CASSISGTTEAFF
TRBJ2-6 18 TRBD1 TRBV20-1 CSARDARTGGSGANVLTF
TRBJ1-2 11 NA TRBV6-1 CASSPRRGYTF
TRBJ1-1 13 NA TRBV28 CASSIGRDTEAFF
TRBJ2-7 12 TRBD1 TRBV12-3/TRBV12-4 CASSPDRAGQYF
TRBJ1-1 16 NA TRBV2 CASNDGPGVGNTEAFF
TRBJ2-7 15 NA TRBV6-5 CASSYSHRSSYEQYF
TRBJ1-1 17 TRBD1 TRBV6-4 CASIRGQGAHLTTEAFF
TRBJ2-2 17 NA TRBV11-2 CASSSRPGQTNTGELFF
TRBJ1-4 16 NA TRBV6-1 CASSQTRAETNEKLFF
TRBJ1-1 13 NA TRBV12-3/TRBV12-4 CASSKQGISEAFF
TRBJ1-1 15 NA TRBV20-1 CSASVGITGNTEAFF
TRBJ1-5 14 TRBD1 TRBV6-1 CASFPGQGPGPQHF
TRBJ2-7 15 TRBD1 TRBV6-1 CASSEWRTGRGEQYF
TRBJ2-7 15 NA TRBV6-1 CASRRTIGTSYEQYF
TRBJ1-1 16 TRBD1 TRBV6-5 CASSYTRTGGRAEAFF
TRBJ2-5 14 NA TRBV2 CASSEMMVAETQYF
TRBJ1-2 14 TRBD1 TRBV14 CASSPTGGFYGYTF
TRBJ1-3 15 NA TRBV20-1 CSATSRLTRGNTIYF
TRBJ2-7 17 TRBD2 TRBV5-1 CASSYRYAGEPSYEQYF
TRBJ2-1 17 NA TRBV11-2 CASSQGRLPGFNNEQFF
TRBJ2-7 11 NA TRBV19 CAIPTGYEQYF
TRBJ1-2 15 TRBD1 TRBV3-1 CASSQGPGGGYGYTF
TRBJ1-3 16 NA TRBV6-5 CASSYWDTVSGNTIYF
TRBJ2-7 13 NA TRBV28 CASSQPSGFEQYF
TRBJ1-1 16 NA TRBV6-5 CASSYSTTGGRTEAFF
TRBJ2-2 12 NA TRBV20-1 CSAEARGGELFF
TRBJ2-5 16 NA TRBV7-2 CASSSWGTSAGETQYF
TRBJ1-1 15 NA TRBV15 CATGPRGAGNTEAFF
TRBJ2-2 17 NA TRBV28 CASSFISREVSTGELFF
TRBJ1-1 13 NA TRBV12-3/TRBV12-4 CASRQSSNTEAFF
TRBJ2-5 12 NA TRBV6-2/TRBV6-3 CASSGDLETQYF
TRBJ2-2 15 NA TRBV5-1 CASSLGRPNTGELFF
TRBJ1-5 14 NA TRBV30 CAWSGERGNQPQHF
TRBJ2-5 14 NA TRBV7-9 CASSLSFSEETQYF
TRBJ2-7 13 NA TRBV30 CAWSTRLPYEQYF
TRBJ1-2 15 TRBD1 TRBV7-8 CASSPRTGSGNGYTF
TRBJ2-2 18 NA TRBV11-2 CASSLLLGSSGNTGELFF
TRBJ2-7 14 NA TRBV6-1 CASSVNAASYEQYF
TRBJ1-5 15 TRBD1 TRBV10-3 CAISVTGTGPSPQHF
TRBJ2-5 15 TRBD1 TRBV2 CASSLTGTGVETQYF
TRBJ2-7 14 TRBD2 TRBV5-8 CASRGRRGAYEQYF
TRBJ1-5 15 NA TRBV2 CASSLIGMSNQPQHF
TRBJ2-2 15 TRBD1 TRBV6-1 CASSPRQGATGELSF
TRBJ2-7 14 TRBD2 TRBV20-1 CSASKRGASYEQYF
TRBJ1-1 13 NA TRBV7-9 CASIQIGGTEAFF
TRBJ2-5 14 NA TRBV7-2 CASSFSGRLETQYF